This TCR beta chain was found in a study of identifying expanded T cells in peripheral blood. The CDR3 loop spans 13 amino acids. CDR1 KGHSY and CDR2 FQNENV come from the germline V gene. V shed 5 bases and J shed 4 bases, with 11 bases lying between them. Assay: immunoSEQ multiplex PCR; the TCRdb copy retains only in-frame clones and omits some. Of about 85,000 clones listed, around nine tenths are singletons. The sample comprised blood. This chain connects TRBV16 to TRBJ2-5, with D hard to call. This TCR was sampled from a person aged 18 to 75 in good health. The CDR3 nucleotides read TGTGCCAGCAGCTCCTACTGGGGAGAGACCCAGTACTTC. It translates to CASSSYWGETQYF. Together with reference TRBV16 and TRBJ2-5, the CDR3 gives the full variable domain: GEEVAQTPKHLVRGEGQKAKLYCAPIKGHSYVFWYQQVLKNEFKFLISFQNENVFDETGMPKERFSAKCLPNSPCSLEIQATKLEDSAVYFCASSSYWGETQYFGPGTRLLVL.